Below are 7 T cell receptor beta chains sequenced from a single sample in a study of molecular identifiers for immune sequencing clone quantification. Each CDR3 protein is one row after TCRdb ran MiXCR on the PCR reads. In the table there are 600,000 to 650,000 distinct CDR3 sequences, 15% to 20% of which are singletons. Sequenced sample: naive CD8+ T cells from blood, with Jurkat cell RNA spiked in. The subset is: FACS-sorted CD8+CD4-CCR7+CD45RA+ naive T cells. These receptors all come from a human donor in good health. Some libraries in this study had Jurkat cell RNA spiked in.

This clonotype was observed at least ten times. The CDR3 sequence is CASSQEAGSTDTQYF. The CDR3, as DNA: TGCGCCAGCAGCCAAGAGGCGGGGAGCACAGATACGCAGTATTTT. The V and J genes are TRBV4-1 and TRBJ2-3, with D possibly being TRBD2 (6 bases). CDR1 is MGHRA, CDR2 YSYEKL, per germline. The length of the CDR3 is 15 residues. The V gene lost 0 bases and the J gene lost 0 bases, with 7 bases spanning the gap.

On this clonotype: One end of the junction is discordant with germline, which a read error may explain. This chain uses TRBV5-3 with TRBJ1-1; possible D gene TRBD1, 6 bases. TRBV5-3 is an ORF, with its function uncertain. CDR3 length equals 16 residues. The CDR3 DNA reads as TGTGCCAGCAGCTTGTTGGTGACAGGAATGAACACTGAAGCTTTCTTT. This codes for CASSLLVTGMNTEAFF.

This clonotype has more than one count but fewer than ten. The J gene is TRBJ2-1, the V gene TRBV7-3, with 10 bases lining up with TRBD1. With V trimmed by 0 bases and J by 4 bases, 3 bases remained unmatched. Germline CDR1 reads SGHTA; CDR2 reads FQGTGA. The CDR3 has 16 residues. The CDR3 DNA is TGTGCCAGCAGCTTAACGGGACAGGGGCCATACAATGAGCAGTTCTTC. Translating it yields CASSLTGQGPYNEQFF. Full variable domain (missing parts from reference TRBV7-3 and TRBJ2-1): GAGVSQTPSNKVTEKGKYVELRCDPISGHTALYWYRQSLGQGPEFLIYFQGTGAADDSGLPNDRFFAVRPEGSVSTLKIQRTERGDSAVYLCASSLTGQGPYNEQFFGPGTRLTVL.

This clonotype was observed a handful of times. The chain recombines TRBV7-8 with TRBJ2-5; no definite D call. The CDR3 covers 16 residues. CDR1 and CDR2 (germline): SGHVS, FQNEAQ. V shed 0 bases and J shed 5 bases, with 16 bases lying between them. The CDR3 reads CASSLARVLGWETQYF. CDR3 nucleotide sequence: TGTGCCAGCAGCTTAGCGCGCGTCCTGGGGTGGGAGACCCAGTACTTC.

This clonotype was observed many times. The chain has TRBV20-1 and TRBJ2-3, with a weak D call TRBD2 (5 bases). The length of the CDR3 is 14 residues. Trimming stripped 0 bases from V and 3 bases from J, with 10 bases between. Germline lookup yields CDR1 DFQATT and CDR2 SNEGSKA (reference sequence). The CDR3 sequence is CSARDRLPTDTQYF. The CDR3 nucleotides read TGCAGTGCTAGAGATAGACTACCAACAGATACGCAGTATTTT.

J is TRBJ1-5 and V is TRBV7-8; D uncertain. Germline lookup yields CDR1 SGHVS and CDR2 FQNEAQ. Between the trimmed V and J ends, which lost 5 bases and 5 bases, there was a span of 16 bases. CDR3 length: 15 residues. The CDR3 DNA reads TGTGCCAGCAGCCCTTTAGCCCAGGTCGATCAGCCCCAGCATTTT. As protein: CASSPLAQVDQPQHF.

This clonotype has ten or more counts. The rearrangement joins TRBV6-6 to TRBJ2-3; D ambiguous. V lost 0 bases to trimming and J lost 9 bases, with 16 bases between them. The CDR3 has 15 amino acids. Germline V gene data show CDR1 as MNHNY and CDR2 as SVGAGI (reference sequence). The CDR3 is CASSYSVVLVDTQYF. CDR3 DNA sequence: TGTGCCAGCAGTTACTCGGTCGTCCTGGTAGACACGCAGTATTTT.